This TCR beta chain was captured in a study of T-cell memory formation after mild COVID-19 (dated by TCRdb to the early 2020s). Background for the entire study: TCR sequence clusters from the two donors were largely donor specific. The cohort comprised two young, previously healthy adult volunteers, one female and one male. Longitudinal TCRalpha and TCRbeta repertoire sequencing tracked T-cell clones expanding and contracting after mild COVID-19 in a couple of donors. What the authors observed across the whole study: Clones contracting from day 15 to 85 had balanced CD4/CD8 phenotypes, while a second wave expanding from day 15 to 37 was biased towards CD4+. SARS-CoV-2 specificity was not confirmed for the second-wave clones peaking on day 37. Only a couple of mild cases were covered in the study, and larger cohorts including severe cases with pre-infection samples were considered necessary. Contracting CD4+ clones were located mainly in the CM and EM memory subsets, whereas CD8+ clones were found to be enriched in EMRA. Some responding clones were detected in pre-infection memory, which suggested that pre-existing cross-reactive memory T cells had joined the SARS-CoV-2 response.

The data were produced on an Illumina NovaSeq 6000. cDNA libraries for TCRalpha and TCRbeta were prepared by 5'RACE using constant-segment primers, with sample barcodes and unique molecular identifiers added. Trizol reagent was used to extract RNA from every sample. Library amplification was performed in two PCR steps, and a second sample barcode and Illumina TruSeq adapters were introduced in the second step. Sequencing of the libraries was done on an Illumina NovaSeq, producing 2 x 150 bp paired-end reads. Concerning the study's data processing: Demultiplexing of reads and collapsing into UMI-guided consensus sequences were performed with migec v1.2.7. Using mixcr v2.1.11, the UMI consensuses were aligned to TRA and TRB V and J templates and assembled into clonotypes. A clonotype was counted as expanded or contracted only when both edgeR and NoisET called the clonotype significant, with the noise models trained on biological replicates. For edgeR calls, the cutoffs were a false discovery rate-adjusted p below 0.01 and a log2 fold-change threshold of 1. As an exploratory analysis of dynamics, max-normalized trajectories of the 1000 most abundant clonotypes were examined with PCA combined with hierarchical clustering. Separately sequenced CD4+ and CD8+ repertoires were used to assign the CD4 or CD8 phenotype of responding clones. The public reads were reanalyzed by TCRdb: fastp trimming at Q25, MiXCR alignment, in-frame beta chains only. Every entry covers one CDR3 protein and lists the most common genes and DNA from its rows. The V and J calls and clone size are TCRdb's, not the authors'. The sample table contains more than 350,000 distinct CDR3 sequences; only one count was recorded for under 25% of them. The top ten constitute 12% of the sample.

Remarks on this clonotype: The specificity of this receptor is unknown. One base away there is no much larger clone; base qualities are not given.

Ficoll-Paque density gradient centrifugation was the method used to isolate PBMCs. The germline V gene (reference sequence) yields SEHNR for CDR1 and FQNEAQ for CDR2. The CDR3 goes from the cysteine to the phenylalanine over 12 residues. Only the CDR3 part of the read is kept: 36 bases, read in frame from the first base. Deletion took 3 bases off V and 6 bases off J, with a span of 5 bases between the germline ends. The source material was PBMCs or a T cell subset sorted from them (not recorded which). Recombination joined TRBV7-9 with TRBJ2-2; a confident D gene designation cannot be given. The sequence was collected from an adult woman who had mild COVID-19 (a few samples of this study predate the infection). The sample titles of this study are shuffled in the database, so cell type and time point are left out; the donor was told from shared clones. The nucleotide sequence is TGTGCCAGCAGCTTCGCCTCCGGGGAGCTGTTTTTT. It is translated as CASSFASGELFF.